This entry describes one TCR beta chain. This entry is derived from a study of blood T cell repertoires in COVID-19. TCRdb's table, derived via immunoSEQ multiplex PCR, lists solely in-frame clones and lacks some. The sample records 250,000 to 350,000 clones, about 88% being singletons. Germline lookup yields CDR1 GTSNPN and CDR2 SVGIG (reference sequence). V lost 4 bases, J lost 6 bases, and 13 bases lay in between. This CDR3 is built from 13 residues. This receptor was identified in a woman in her seventies with COVID-19, enrolled during active disease. The sequencing sample was made of peripheral blood. This chain links TRBV30 with TRBJ1-5; D gene uncertain. CDR3 region: CAWTFQVGQPQHF. CDR3 bases: TGTGCCTGGACGTTTCAGGTTGGTCAGCCCCAGCATTTT.